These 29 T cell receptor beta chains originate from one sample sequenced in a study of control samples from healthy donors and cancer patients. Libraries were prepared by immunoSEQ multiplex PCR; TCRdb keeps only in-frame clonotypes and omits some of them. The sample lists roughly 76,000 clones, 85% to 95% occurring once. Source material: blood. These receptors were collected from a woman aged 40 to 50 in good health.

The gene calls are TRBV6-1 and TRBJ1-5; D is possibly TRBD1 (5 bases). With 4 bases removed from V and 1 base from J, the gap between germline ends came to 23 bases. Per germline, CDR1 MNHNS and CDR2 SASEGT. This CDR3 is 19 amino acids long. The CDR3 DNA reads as TGTGCCAGCAGTGCCGGGACGGTTATAGCGCCTTTCAGCAATCAGCCCCAGCATTTT. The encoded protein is CASSAGTVIAPFSNQPQHF.

The CDR3 sequence: CASKKAGFYGYTF. The CDR3, as DNA: TGTGCCAGTAAAAAAGCAGGTTTTTATGGCTACACCTTC. This chain joins TRBV19 and TRBJ1-2; D is unresolved. Trimming left V 7 bases short and J 5 bases short, with 14 bases between. Germline CDR1 LNHDA, CDR2 SQIVND (reference sequence). The CDR3 loop spans 13 amino acids.

CDR3 bases: TGTGCCAGCAGCAAAGGAGGGACTAGCGGGGGGGAGGGGACAGATACGCAGTATTTT. Its translation: CASSKGGTSGGEGTDTQYF. The chain combines TRBV21-1 with TRBJ2-3; the table calls TRBD2, which could not be checked here. TRBV21-1 is a pseudogene locus. The CDR3 totals 19 residues.

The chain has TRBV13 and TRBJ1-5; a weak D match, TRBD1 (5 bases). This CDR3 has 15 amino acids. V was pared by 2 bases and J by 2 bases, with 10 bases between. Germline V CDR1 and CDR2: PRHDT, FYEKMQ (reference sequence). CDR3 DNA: TGTGCCAGCAGCTTATCTCAGGGCGGCAATCAGCCCCAGCATTTT. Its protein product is CASSLSQGGNQPQHF.

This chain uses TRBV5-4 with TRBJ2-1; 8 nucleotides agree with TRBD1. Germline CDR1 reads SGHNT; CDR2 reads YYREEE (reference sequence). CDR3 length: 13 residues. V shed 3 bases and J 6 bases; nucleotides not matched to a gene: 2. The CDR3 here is CASSSDRANEQFF. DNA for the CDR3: TGTGCCAGCAGCTCGGACAGGGCCAATGAGCAGTTCTTC.

This chain's CDR3 is CASSLTGFNTEAFF. DNA for the CDR3: TGTGCCAGCAGTCTAACCGGGTTCAACACTGAAGCTTTCTTT. This sequence joins TRBV27 and TRBJ1-1; D is unclear. Deletions cut 5 bases from V and 2 bases from J, with 12 bases between. The CDR3 contains 14 residues. Per the germline V gene, CDR1 is MNHEY and CDR2 is SMNVEV (reference sequence).

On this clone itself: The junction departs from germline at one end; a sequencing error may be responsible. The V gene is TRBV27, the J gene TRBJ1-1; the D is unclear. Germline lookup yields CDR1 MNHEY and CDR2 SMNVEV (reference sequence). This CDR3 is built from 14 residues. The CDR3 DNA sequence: TGTGCCAGCAGTCCTACACGGAGGAACACTGAAGCTTTTTTT. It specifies CASSPTRRNTEAFF.

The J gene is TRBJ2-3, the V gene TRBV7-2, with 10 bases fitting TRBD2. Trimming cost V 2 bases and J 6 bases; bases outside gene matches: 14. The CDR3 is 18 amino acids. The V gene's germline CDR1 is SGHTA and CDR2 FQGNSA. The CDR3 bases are TGTGCCAGCAGCTTACGCCGCCTAGCGGGGGTGGGTGGGGATACGCAGTATTTT. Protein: CASSLRRLAGVGGDTQYF.

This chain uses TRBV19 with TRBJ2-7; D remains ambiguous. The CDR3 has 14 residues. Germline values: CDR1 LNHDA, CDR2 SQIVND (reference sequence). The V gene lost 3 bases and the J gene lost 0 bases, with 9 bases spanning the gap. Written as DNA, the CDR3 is TGTGCCAGTAGTATCCAGCGCAGCTCCTACGAGCAGTACTTC. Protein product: CASSIQRSSYEQYF.

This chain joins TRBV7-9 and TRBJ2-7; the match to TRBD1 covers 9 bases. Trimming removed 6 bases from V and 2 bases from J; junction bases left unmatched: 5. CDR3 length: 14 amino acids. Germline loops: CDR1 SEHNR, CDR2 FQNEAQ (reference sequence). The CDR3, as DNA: TGTGCCAGCAGTCACAGGGGGCCTCCCTACGAGCAGTACTTC. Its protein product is CASSHRGPPYEQYF.

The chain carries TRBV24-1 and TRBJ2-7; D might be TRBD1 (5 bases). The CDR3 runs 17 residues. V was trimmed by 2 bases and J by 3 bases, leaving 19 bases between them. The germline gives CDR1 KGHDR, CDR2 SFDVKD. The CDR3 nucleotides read TGTGCCACCAGTGATTCGAATATGGGTGGGGCCGGCTACGAGCAGTACTTC. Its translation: CATSDSNMGGAGYEQYF.

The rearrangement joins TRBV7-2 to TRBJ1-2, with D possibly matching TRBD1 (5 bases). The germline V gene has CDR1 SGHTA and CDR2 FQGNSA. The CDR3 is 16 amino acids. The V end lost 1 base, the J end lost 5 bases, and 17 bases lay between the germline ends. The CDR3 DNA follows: TGTGCCAGCAGCTTAGGGGGACTTGGGGTGGGGTATGGCTACACCTTC. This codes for CASSLGGLGVGYGYTF. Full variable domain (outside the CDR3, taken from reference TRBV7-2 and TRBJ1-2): GAGVSQSPSNKVTEKGKDVELRCDPISGHTALYWYRQSLGQGLEFLIYFQGNSAPDKSGLPSDRFSAERTGGSVSTLTIQRTQQEDSAVYLCASSLGGLGVGYGYTFGSGTRLTVV.

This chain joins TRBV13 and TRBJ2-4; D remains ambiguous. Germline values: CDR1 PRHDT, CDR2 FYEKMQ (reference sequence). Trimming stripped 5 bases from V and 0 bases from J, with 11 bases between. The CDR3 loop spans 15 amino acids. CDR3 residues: CASSQPRGAKNIQYF. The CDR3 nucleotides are TGTGCCAGCAGCCAGCCGCGTGGAGCCAAAAACATTCAGTACTTC.

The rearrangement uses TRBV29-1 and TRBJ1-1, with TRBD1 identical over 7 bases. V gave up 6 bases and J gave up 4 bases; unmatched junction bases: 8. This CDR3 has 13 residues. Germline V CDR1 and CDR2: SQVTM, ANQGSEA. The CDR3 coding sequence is TGCAGCGTAGTGGACAGGAAGGGCACTGAAGCTTTCTTT. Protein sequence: CSVVDRKGTEAFF.

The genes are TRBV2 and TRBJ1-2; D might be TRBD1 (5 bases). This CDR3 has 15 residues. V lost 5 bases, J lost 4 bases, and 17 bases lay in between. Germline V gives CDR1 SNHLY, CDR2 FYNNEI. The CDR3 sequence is CASSTAGGGLYGYTF. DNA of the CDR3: TGTGCCAGCAGTACTGCCGGGGGGGGTCTCTATGGCTACACCTTC.

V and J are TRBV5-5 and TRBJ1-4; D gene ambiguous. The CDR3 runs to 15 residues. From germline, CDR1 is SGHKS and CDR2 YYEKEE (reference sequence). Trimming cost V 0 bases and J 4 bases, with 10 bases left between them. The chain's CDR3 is CASSLVGLLNEKLFF. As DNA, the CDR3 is TGTGCCAGCAGCTTGGTTGGATTACTTAATGAAAAACTGTTTTTT.

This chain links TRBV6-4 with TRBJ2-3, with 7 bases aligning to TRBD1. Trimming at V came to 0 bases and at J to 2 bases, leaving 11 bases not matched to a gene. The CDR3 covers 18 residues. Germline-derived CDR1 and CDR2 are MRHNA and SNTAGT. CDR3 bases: TGTGCCAGCAGTGACTCGGTTTTGGGAGACAGGGCCACAGATACGCAGTATTTT. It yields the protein CASSDSVLGDRATDTQYF.

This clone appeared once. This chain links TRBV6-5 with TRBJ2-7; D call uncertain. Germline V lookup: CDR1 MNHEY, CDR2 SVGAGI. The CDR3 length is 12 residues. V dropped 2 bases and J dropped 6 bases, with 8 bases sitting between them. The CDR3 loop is CASSYRVSEQYF. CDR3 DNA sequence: TGTGCCAGCAGTTACAGGGTTTCCGAGCAGTACTTC.

CDR3 nucleotides: TGTGCCAGCAGTGACTGGGTTAATCAGCCCCAGCATTTT. It codes for CASSDWVNQPQHF. The chain links TRBV2 to TRBJ1-5; D remains unclear. The germline V gene has CDR1 SNHLY and CDR2 FYNNEI. V lost 3 bases and J lost 4, with 7 bases in between. CDR3 length: 13 residues.

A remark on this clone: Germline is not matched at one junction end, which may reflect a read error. The CDR3 region is CASRQVGSYGYTF. CDR3 DNA sequence: TGCGCCAGCAGACAAGTGGGTTCCTATGGCTACACCTTC. This chain links TRBV4-1 with TRBJ1-2; D is ambiguous. This CDR3 has 13 amino acids. Germline V CDR1 and CDR2: MGHRA, YSYEKL.

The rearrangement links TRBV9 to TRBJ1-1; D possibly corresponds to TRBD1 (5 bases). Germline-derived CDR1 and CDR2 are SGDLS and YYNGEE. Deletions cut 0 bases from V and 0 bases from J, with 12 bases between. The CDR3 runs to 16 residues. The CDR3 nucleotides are TGTGCCAGCAGCGTAGGATCTTCAGGGATGAACACTGAAGCTTTCTTT. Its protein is CASSVGSSGMNTEAFF.

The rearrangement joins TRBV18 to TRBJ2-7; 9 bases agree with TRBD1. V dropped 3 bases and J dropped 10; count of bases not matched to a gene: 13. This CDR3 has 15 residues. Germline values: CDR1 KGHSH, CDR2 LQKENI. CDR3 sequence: CASSPPSETGGEQYF. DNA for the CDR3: TGTGCCAGCTCACCCCCAAGTGAGACAGGGGGTGAACAGTACTTC.

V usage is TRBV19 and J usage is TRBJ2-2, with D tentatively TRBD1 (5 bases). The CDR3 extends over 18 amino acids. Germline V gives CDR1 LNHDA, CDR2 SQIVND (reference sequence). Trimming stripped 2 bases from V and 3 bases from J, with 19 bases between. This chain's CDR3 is CASSIYASQGLYTGELFF. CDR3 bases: TGTGCCAGTAGTATATACGCATCCCAGGGCCTCTACACCGGGGAGCTGTTTTTT.

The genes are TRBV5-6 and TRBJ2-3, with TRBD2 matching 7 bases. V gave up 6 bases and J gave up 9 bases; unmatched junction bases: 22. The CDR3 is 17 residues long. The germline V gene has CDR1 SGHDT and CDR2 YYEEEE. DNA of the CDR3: TGTGCCAGCACCCCGGGACCCCTGACTTGGATGGGAGGGACGCAGTATTTT. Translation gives CASTPGPLTWMGGTQYF.

DNA of the CDR3: TGTGCCGAGGCCGGTGCTGGGGCCAACGTCCTGACTTTC. Amino acid sequence: CAEAGAGANVLTF. The chain carries TRBV2 and TRBJ2-6; no firm D call. Trimming pared 11 bases from V and 2 bases from J, leaving 10 bases between. Germline V gene data show CDR1 as SNHLY and CDR2 as FYNNEI. There are 13 residues in the CDR3.

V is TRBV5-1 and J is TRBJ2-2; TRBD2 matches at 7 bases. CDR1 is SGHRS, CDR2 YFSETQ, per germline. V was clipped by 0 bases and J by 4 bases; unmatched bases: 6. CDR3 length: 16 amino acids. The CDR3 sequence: CASSLDGSSGTGELFF. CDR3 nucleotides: TGCGCCAGCAGCTTGGATGGGTCTAGCGGCACCGGGGAGCTGTTTTTT.

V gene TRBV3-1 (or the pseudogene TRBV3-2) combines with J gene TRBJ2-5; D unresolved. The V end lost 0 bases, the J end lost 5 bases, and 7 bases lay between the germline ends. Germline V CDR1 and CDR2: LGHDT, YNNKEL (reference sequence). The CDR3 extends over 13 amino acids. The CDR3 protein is CASSQDLLETQYF. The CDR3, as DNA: TGTGCCAGCAGCCAAGACCTTCTGGAGACCCAGTACTTC.

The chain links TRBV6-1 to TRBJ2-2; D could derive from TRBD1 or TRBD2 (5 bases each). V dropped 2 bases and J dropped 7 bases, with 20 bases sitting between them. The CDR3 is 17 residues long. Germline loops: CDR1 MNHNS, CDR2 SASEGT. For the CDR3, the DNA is TGTGCCAGCAGTGAATTCTACGGGACGACCTTGAGCGGGGAGCTGTTTTTT. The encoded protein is CASSEFYGTTLSGELFF.

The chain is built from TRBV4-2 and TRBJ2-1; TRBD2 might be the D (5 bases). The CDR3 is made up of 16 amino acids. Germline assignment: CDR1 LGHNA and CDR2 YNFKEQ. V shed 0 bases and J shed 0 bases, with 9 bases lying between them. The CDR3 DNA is TGTGCCAGCAGCCAAGATCTTAGCGACTCCTACAATGAGCAGTTCTTC. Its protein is CASSQDLSDSYNEQFF.